The present T cell receptor beta chain was sequenced within a study of blood T cell repertoires in COVID-19 (dated by TCRdb to 2020 to 2021). Notes on the research overall: Collaborator samples came from the United States, Italy and Spain and covered acute and convalescent phases of COVID-19. The sample metadata nearly always contained a de-identified subject ID, COVID-19 status, age in years and sex. HLA class I and class II types, where available, came from metadata supplied by the sample provider rather than from assay-based typing. The repertoires were made available in a free public database intended to serve as a resource for research on the immune response to SARS-CoV-2. The prospective study material was composed of cDNA or gDNA derived from T cells, B-cell-depleted T cells, or PBMCs. Subjects who had been exposed to COVID-19, were actively infected with it, or had recovered from it provided the deeply sampled blood TCRbeta repertoires that made up the dataset. Samples were obtained from the ongoing ImmuneRACE study (first 160 participants) and from over 1,000 subjects provided by 6 global collaborators.

A remark on this clone: Which antigen it targets is not known. Per-base quality was not reported, and no clone a single base away is much larger than it.

The immunoSEQ Assay, a bias-controlled multiplex PCR, was used to amplify TCRbeta CDR3 regions from genomic DNA. On the authors' methods: The number of nucleated cells in each sample was estimated from the amplification of reference gene primers within the assay. To quantify the absolute abundance of each unique TCRbeta CDR3 rearrangement, sequence reads were collapsed and filtered. For each sample, productive Simpson clonality was calculated by taking the square root of Simpson's diversity index across productive rearrangements. TCRdb mirrors the immuneACCESS table, restricted to in-frame sequences. Some clones are absent from its copies; in checked studies, under half trace to an unresolved V gene, and the reason for the others is unknown. For V, J and clone size, that table is used; D and trimming come from the DNA. Present in this sample are about 220,000 clones, roughly 89% of which were seen just once. Of the sample, around 16% falls within the top ten clones.

Broad study findings and their caveats: The amount of clinical and demographic metadata varied by source and participant and was provided uncurated.

Enrolling through a virtual design, the prospective study's participants ranged in age from roughly 18 to 95 years and lived across 20 to 30 United States geographic areas. In the prospective study, cohorts were assigned on the basis of participant-reported clinical history obtained from a screening survey and a study questionnaire. Exposed participants were defined as having been in contact with someone with a PCR-confirmed or clinician-diagnosed COVID-19 case within 2 weeks of study entry. Each participant in the prospective study had whole blood, serum and a nasopharyngeal or oropharyngeal swab collected by mobile phlebotomists. Prospective study participants could optionally give additional blood draws and questionnaires over an approximately two-month period. Before DNA extraction, blood samples from the prospective study were shipped at room temperature or frozen. From the cysteine up to the phenylalanine, the CDR3 has a length of 14 residues. Only the CDR3 region is kept as DNA, spanning 42 bases read in frame from base 1. The germline V gene gives CDR1 as SGHTS and CDR2 as YDEGEE. The V and J ends are trimmed by 4 bases and 3 bases, leaving 10 bases between them.

This clonotype was obtained from a man under 40 who had been exposed to COVID-19. The sequence is built from TRBV5-8 and TRBJ1-4; a weak D assignment points to TRBD1 (6 bases agree). Sequencing input: PBMCs or T cells enriched from blood (not recorded which). In nucleotides, the sequence is TGTGCCAGCAGCCCGGACAGATCTAATGAAAAACTGTTTTTT. Translated, this is CASSPDRSNEKLFF.